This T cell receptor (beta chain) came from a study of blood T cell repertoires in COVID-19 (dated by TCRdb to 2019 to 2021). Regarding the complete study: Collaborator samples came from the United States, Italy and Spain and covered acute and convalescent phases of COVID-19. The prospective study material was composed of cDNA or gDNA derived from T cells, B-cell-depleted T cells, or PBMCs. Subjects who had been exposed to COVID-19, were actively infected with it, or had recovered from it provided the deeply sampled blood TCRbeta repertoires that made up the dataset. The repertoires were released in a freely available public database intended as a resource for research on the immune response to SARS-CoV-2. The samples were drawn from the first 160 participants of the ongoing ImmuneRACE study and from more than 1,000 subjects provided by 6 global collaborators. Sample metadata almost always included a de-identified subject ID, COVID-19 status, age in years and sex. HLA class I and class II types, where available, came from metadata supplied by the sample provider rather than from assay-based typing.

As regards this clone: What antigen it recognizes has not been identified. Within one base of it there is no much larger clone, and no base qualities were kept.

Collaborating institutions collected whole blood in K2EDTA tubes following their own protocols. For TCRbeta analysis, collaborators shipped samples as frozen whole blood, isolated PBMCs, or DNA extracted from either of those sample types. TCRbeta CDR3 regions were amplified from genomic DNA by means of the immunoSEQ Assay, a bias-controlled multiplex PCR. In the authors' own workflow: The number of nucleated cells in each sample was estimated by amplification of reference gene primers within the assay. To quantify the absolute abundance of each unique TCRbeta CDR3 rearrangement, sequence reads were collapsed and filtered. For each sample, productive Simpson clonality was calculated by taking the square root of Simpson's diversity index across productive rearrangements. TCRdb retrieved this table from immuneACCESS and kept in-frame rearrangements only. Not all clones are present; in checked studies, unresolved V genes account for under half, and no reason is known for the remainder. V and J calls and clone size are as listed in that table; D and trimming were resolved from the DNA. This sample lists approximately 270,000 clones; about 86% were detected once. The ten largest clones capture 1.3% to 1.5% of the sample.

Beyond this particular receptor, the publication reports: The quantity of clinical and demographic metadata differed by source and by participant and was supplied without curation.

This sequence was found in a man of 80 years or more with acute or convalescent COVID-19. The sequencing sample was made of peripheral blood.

The DNA is TGTGCCAGCAGCTTATCTTCGGGGATTAAGGGCAATCAGCCCCAGCATTTT. This is translated as CASSLSSGIKGNQPQHF. Here the chain combines TRBV7-9 and TRBJ1-5, with the D gene uncertain. V is cut by 2 bases and J by 2 bases, and the space between the germline ends is 16 bases. The CDR3 goes from the cysteine to the phenylalanine over 17 residues. Here the CDR3 DNA is all that survives: 51 bases in frame from base 1. CDR1 and CDR2, looked up from the germline V gene (reference sequence), are SEHNR and FQNEAQ. Supplemented by the reference TRBV7-9 and TRBJ1-5 proteins around the CDR3, the complete variable domain is DTGVSQNPRHKITKRGQNVTFRCDPISEHNRLYWYRQTLGQGPEFLTYFQNEAQLEKSRLLSDRFSAERPKGSFSTLEIQRTEQGDSAMYLCASSLSSGIKGNQPQHFGDGTRLSIL.